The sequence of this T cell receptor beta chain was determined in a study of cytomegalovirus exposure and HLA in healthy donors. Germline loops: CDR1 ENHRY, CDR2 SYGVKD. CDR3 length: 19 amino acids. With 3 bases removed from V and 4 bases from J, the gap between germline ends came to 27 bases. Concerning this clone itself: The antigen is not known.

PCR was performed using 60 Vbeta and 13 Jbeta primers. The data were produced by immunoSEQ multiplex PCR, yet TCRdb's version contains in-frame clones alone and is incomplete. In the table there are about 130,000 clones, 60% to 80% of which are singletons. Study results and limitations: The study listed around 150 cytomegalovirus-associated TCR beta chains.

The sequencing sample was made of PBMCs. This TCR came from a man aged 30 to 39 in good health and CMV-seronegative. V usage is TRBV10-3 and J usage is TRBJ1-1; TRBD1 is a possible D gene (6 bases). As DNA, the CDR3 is TGTGCCATCAGTGATCCGGGAGCCGGGGGGCAGATCAGGGGCACTGAAGCTTTCTTT. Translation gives CAISDPGAGGQIRGTEAFF.